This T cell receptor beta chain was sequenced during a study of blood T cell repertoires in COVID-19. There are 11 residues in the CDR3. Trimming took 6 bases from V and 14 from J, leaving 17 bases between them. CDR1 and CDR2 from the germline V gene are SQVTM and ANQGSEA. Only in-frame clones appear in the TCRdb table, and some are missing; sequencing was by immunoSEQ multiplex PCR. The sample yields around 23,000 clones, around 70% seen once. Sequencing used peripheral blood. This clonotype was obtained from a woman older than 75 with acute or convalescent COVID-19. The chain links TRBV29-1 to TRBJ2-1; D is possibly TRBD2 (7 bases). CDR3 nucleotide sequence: TGCAGCGTAACTTCGGGGGGCCCTAAGTTCTTC. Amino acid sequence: CSVTSGGPKFF.